This TCR beta chain derives from a study of blood T cell repertoires in COVID-19. The assay was immunoSEQ multiplex PCR, and TCRdb's table has in-frame clones only and misses some. The repertoire consists of around 46,000 clones, with about 87% occurring once and the leading ten covering around 15%. This clone was observed a few times. The germline gives CDR1 GTSNPN, CDR2 SVGIG (reference sequence). Trimming took 3 bases from V and 6 from J, leaving 6 bases between them. There are 11 residues in the CDR3. The rearrangement links TRBV30 to TRBJ2-1; tentative D call: TRBD2 (6 bases). Sequences were obtained from peripheral blood. The clonotype comes from a human donor in a cohort sampled during active COVID-19. CDR3 protein: CAWREGNEQFF. Here the CDR3 DNA reads TGTGCCTGGAGGGAGGGCAATGAGCAGTTCTTC.